One sample yielded the 26 T cell receptor beta chains listed below, sequenced in a study of T cell changes during pregnancy in multiple sclerosis. Method: immunoSEQ multiplex PCR; TCRdb's copy keeps in-frame clones and lacks some. The table shows about 70,000 clones, with about nine tenths occurring only once. Sequenced here: peripheral blood, sampled in the first trimester of pregnancy. Source of these receptors: a female donor with multiple sclerosis, enrolled in a pregnancy study.

This clone counts as medium-sized. The chain links TRBV19 to TRBJ1-2, with D unresolved. The CDR3 consists of 13 residues. The germline gives CDR1 LNHDA, CDR2 SQIVND (reference sequence). V was cut by 5 bases and J by 5 bases, with 12 bases left in between. CDR3 region: CASSHRPRYGYTF. In nucleotides, the CDR3 is TGTGCCAGTAGTCATCGGCCGCGGTATGGCTACACCTTC.

This rearrangement joins TRBV7-9 to TRBJ1-2; D possibly corresponds to TRBD1 (6 bases). V dropped 5 bases and J dropped 6 bases, with 19 bases sitting between them. CDR3 length: 15 amino acids. Germline CDR1 and CDR2: SEHNR and FQNEAQ (reference sequence). The CDR3 DNA is TGTGCCAGCAGCCAGGGGTCGACCTCCGGGGATGGCTACACCTTC. It codes for CASSQGSTSGDGYTF.

In DNA form, the CDR3 reads TGTGCCAGCTCACCTATCGGACAGGGGGCGCATGGAAACACCATATATTTT. Residues: CASSPIGQGAHGNTIYF. This sequence joins TRBV18 and TRBJ1-3; the match to TRBD1 covers 11 bases. Trimming at V came to 3 bases and at J to 3 bases, leaving 7 bases not matched to a gene. CDR1 is KGHSH, CDR2 LQKENI, per germline. There are 17 residues in the CDR3.

This chain uses TRBV10-3 with TRBJ1-4, with D uncertain. This CDR3 region has 11 residues. Deletions cut 10 bases from V and 4 bases from J, with 7 bases between. Germline V CDR1 and CDR2: ENHRY, SYGVKD. In nucleotides, the CDR3 is TGTGCCACGGGAGTTAATGAAAAACTGTTTTTT. Protein product: CATGVNEKLFF.

The J gene is TRBJ2-7, the V gene TRBV4-1; D possibly corresponds to TRBD1 (6 bases). Trimming stripped 6 bases from V and 5 bases from J, with 17 bases between. Germline lookup yields CDR1 MGHRA and CDR2 YSYEKL. The CDR3 loop spans 14 amino acids. The CDR3 region is CASSPSTGSNEQYF. CDR3 DNA sequence: TGCGCCAGCAGTCCGAGCACAGGGTCCAACGAGCAGTACTTC.

Concerning this clone: The sample holds other DNA sequences that translate to the same CDR3. The chain is built from TRBV5-1 and TRBJ1-1, with 8 bases that match TRBD1. CDR1 is SGHRS, CDR2 YFSETQ, per germline. V was clipped by 4 bases and J by 4 bases; unmatched bases: 6. The CDR3 totals 14 residues. The CDR3 is CASSPGQGTTEAFF. CDR3 nucleotide sequence: TGCGCCAGCAGCCCCGGACAGGGAACCACTGAAGCTTTCTTT.

The chain links TRBV18 to TRBJ1-4, with a possible D match to TRBD1 (5 bases). The CDR3 consists of 15 residues. Trimming left V 6 bases short and J 7 bases short, with 18 bases between. CDR1 is KGHSH, CDR2 LQKENI, per germline. CDR3 region: CASSSMRSGGEKLFF. The DNA for the CDR3 is TGTGCCAGCTCTTCAATGCGGTCGGGGGGTGAAAAACTGTTTTTT.

The genes are TRBV30 and TRBJ1-5; 7 bases map to TRBD1. The CDR3 runs 14 residues. The germline CDR1 and CDR2 sequences are GTSNPN and SVGIG (reference sequence). Unmatched junction bases numbered 6, after V lost 0 bases and J lost 7 bases. The CDR3, as DNA: TGTGCCTGGAGTGTACACAGGGGTGGCCAGCCCCAGCATTTT. This sequence encodes CAWSVHRGGQPQHF.

This clone was seen a few times. The V gene is TRBV7-2, the J gene TRBJ1-2; a weak D match, TRBD1 (6 bases). CDR1 and CDR2 (germline): SGHTA, FQGNSA. This CDR3 has 15 amino acids. V was shortened by 3 bases and J by 1 base, with 12 bases between the two germline ends. The CDR3 DNA sequence: TGTGCCAGCAGCTTGTACAGGGAGCGTAACTATGGCTACACCTTC. It codes for CASSLYRERNYGYTF.

This clone appeared a few times. CDR3 residues: CASSRVSVRESPLHF. The CDR3, as DNA: TGCGCCAGCAGCCGGGTCTCAGTACGGGAATCACCCCTCCACTTT. The V call is TRBV5-1, the J call TRBJ1-6, with no clear D. V was cut by 4 bases and J by 10 bases, with 18 bases left in between. CDR1 and CDR2 from the germline V gene are SGHRS and YFSETQ. The CDR3 is 15 residues long.

Only one count was recorded for this clone. V gene TRBV2 combines with J gene TRBJ2-7, with D possibly being TRBD1 (6 bases). The CDR3 spans 16 residues. Germline V gene lookup returns CDR1 SNHLY and CDR2 FYNNEI. With 5 bases removed from V and 0 bases from J, the gap between germline ends came to 17 bases. The CDR3 coding sequence is TGTGCCAGCAGTTTTACAGGGCCGGGGAGCTCCTACGAGCAGTACTTC. It yields the protein CASSFTGPGSSYEQYF. The variable domain in full, with the rest retrieved from reference TRBV2 and TRBJ2-7, is EPEVTQTPSHQVTQMGQEVILRCVPISNHLYFYWYRQILGQKVEFLVSFYNNEISEKSEIFDDQFSVERPDGSNFTLKIRSTKLEDSAMYFCASSFTGPGSSYEQYFGPGTRLTVT.

The chain uses TRBV27 and TRBJ1-1; weak D call: TRBD1 (6 bases). Per germline, CDR1 MNHEY and CDR2 SMNVEV (reference sequence). CDR3 length equals 14 residues. With 5 bases removed from V and 2 bases from J, the gap between germline ends came to 12 bases. The CDR3 region has the DNA TGTGCCAGCAGTCCCAGACAGGTTAACACTGAAGCTTTCTTT. Its translation is CASSPRQVNTEAFF.

The chain employs TRBV6-6 and TRBJ1-2; 7 bases align to TRBD1. This CDR3 region has 14 residues. Per germline, CDR1 MNHNY and CDR2 SVGAGI (reference sequence). With 0 bases clipped from V and 3 bases from J, the junction kept 1 base outside the gene matches. This chain's CDR3 is CASSYSDRDYGYTF. CDR3 nucleotide sequence: TGTGCCAGCAGTTACTCCGACAGGGACTATGGCTACACCTTC.

J is TRBJ2-3 and V is TRBV5-1, with 15 positions matching TRBD2. CDR3 length: 18 residues. Germline V lookup: CDR1 SGHRS, CDR2 YFSETQ. V was clipped by 4 bases and J by 0 bases; unmatched bases: 6. The CDR3 nucleotides are TGCGCCAGCAGCACAGGACTAGCGGGAGGGGTTAGCACAGATACGCAGTATTTT. Protein sequence: CASSTGLAGGVSTDTQYF. The whole variable domain, remainder taken from reference TRBV5-1 and TRBJ2-3, is KAGVTQTPRYLIKTRGQQVTLSCSPISGHRSVSWYQQTPGQGLQFLFEYFSETQRNKGNFPGRFSGRQFSNSRSEMNVSTLELGDSALYLCASSTGLAGGVSTDTQYFGPGTRLTVL.

The V and J genes are TRBV12-2 and TRBJ1-2; whether TRBD1, the table's D call, matches the DNA was not checked. TRBV12-2 is listed as a pseudogene. CDR3 length: 13 residues. CDR3 bases: TGTGCAAGTCGCTTAATCCCTGGGCAGGGCTACACCTTC. It translates to CASRLIPGQGYTF.

The chain couples TRBV7-3 to TRBJ2-2; the D gene is possibly TRBD2 (6 bases). The V gene lost 3 bases and the J gene lost 4 bases, with 9 bases spanning the gap. CDR1 SGHTA and CDR2 FQGTGA come from the germline V gene. The CDR3 contains 14 residues. CDR3 DNA sequence: TGTGCCAGCAGCTTGGGACTTCGCACCGGGGAGCTGTTTTTT. This codes for CASSLGLRTGELFF.

The chain employs TRBV5-1 and TRBJ1-3; TRBD1 agrees at 10 bases. CDR3 size: 16 residues. The V segment lost 4 bases and the J segment 5 bases; nucleotides outside the gene matches: 9. Per germline, CDR1 SGHRS and CDR2 YFSETQ. The CDR3 region is CASSLGQGNGRNTIYF. CDR3 DNA: TGCGCCAGCAGCCTGGGACAGGGGAATGGCAGAAACACCATATATTTT.

In this sample, this clone turned up once. CDR3 sequence: CASRDPGLGPVSEQFF. CDR3 sequence (DNA): TGCGCCAGCAGGGATCCGGGACTAGGGCCCGTTAGTGAGCAGTTCTTC. The chain carries TRBV10-2 and TRBJ2-1; TRBD2 agrees at 8 bases. CDR3 size: 16 residues. Germline V CDR1 and CDR2: WSHSY, SAAADI. Trimming took 6 bases from V and 9 from J; bases not matched to a gene: 16.

This clone has a single count. The chain has TRBV27 and TRBJ1-3; D unresolved. The CDR3 length is 16 residues. Germline V gene data show CDR1 as MNHEY and CDR2 as SMNVEV (reference sequence). The ends were cut back, 6 bases at V and 1 base at J, with 16 bases in the middle. The CDR3 region has the DNA TGTGCCAGCAGCCCCCTGGGCCGACCGTCTGGAAACACCATATATTTT. It codes for CASSPLGRPSGNTIYF.

The chain has TRBV11-2 and TRBJ1-2; TRBD1 aligns across 7 bases. This CDR3 has 15 residues. Losses at the gene ends were 5 bases for V and 8 bases for J; bases not matched to a gene: 14. The germline V gene has CDR1 SGHAT and CDR2 FQNNGV. CDR3 amino acids: CASSTSPGTVGGYTF. In DNA, the CDR3 is TGTGCCAGCAGCACGAGTCCCGGGACAGTGGGCGGCTACACCTTC. The full variable domain, completed using reference TRBV11-2 and TRBJ1-2, is EAGVAQSPRYKIIEKRQSVAFWCNPISGHATLYWYQQILGQGPKLLIQFQNNGVVDDSQLPKDRFSAERLKGVDSTLKIQPAKLEDSAVYLCASSTSPGTVGGYTFGSGTRLTVV.

The V and J genes are TRBV14 and TRBJ2-5, with TRBD2 matching over 12 bases. The V gene end was trimmed by 1 base and the J gene end by 2 bases; junction bases not matched to a gene: 2. The length of the CDR3 is 16 residues. Germline CDR1 reads SGHDN; CDR2 reads FVKESK. The CDR3 reads CASSQGLAGDQETQYF. The CDR3 nucleotides are TGTGCCAGCAGCCAAGGACTAGCGGGGGATCAAGAGACCCAGTACTTC. Full variable domain (rest looked up from reference TRBV14 and TRBJ2-5): EAGVTQFPSHSVIEKGQTVTLRCDPISGHDNLYWYRRVMGKEIKFLLHFVKESKQDESGMPNNRFLAERTGGTYSTLKVQPAELEDSGVYFCASSQGLAGDQETQYFGPGTRLLVL.

In this sample, this clone turned up once. This rearrangement joins TRBV5-4 to TRBJ2-5; TRBD1 matches at 8 bases. The germline gives CDR1 SGHNT, CDR2 YYREEE (reference sequence). The CDR3 runs to 13 residues. J lost 3 bases, V lost 3 bases, and 1 base had no gene match. CDR3 DNA: TGTGCCAGCAGCTCGACAGGGGAAGAGACCCAGTACTTC. Translating it yields CASSSTGEETQYF.

CDR3 protein: CASSPIREETQYF. The CDR3 nucleotides read TGTGCCAGCTCACCAATCAGGGAAGAGACCCAGTACTTC. The chain recombines TRBV18 with TRBJ2-5; TRBD1 is a possible D gene (5 bases). The ends were cut back, 2 bases at V and 3 bases at J, with 7 bases in the middle. The CDR3 runs 13 residues. The germline V gene encodes CDR1 KGHSH and CDR2 LQKENI. The variable domain in full, with the rest retrieved from reference TRBV18 and TRBJ2-5, is NAGVMQNPRHLVRRRGQEARLRCSPMKGHSHVYWYRQLPEEGLKFMVYLQKENIIDESGMPKERFSAEFPKEGPSILRIQQVVRGDSAAYFCASSPIREETQYFGPGTRLLVL.

The chain uses TRBV4-2 and TRBJ1-2; TRBD1 is a possible D gene (6 bases). The germline V and J ends were trimmed by 0 bases and 4 bases, with 12 bases remaining between them. This CDR3 region has 15 residues. Germline V gives CDR1 LGHNA, CDR2 YNFKEQ. The CDR3: CASSQDDSGAYGYTF. The CDR3 nucleotides are TGTGCCAGCAGCCAAGATGATTCAGGGGCCTATGGCTACACCTTC.

J is TRBJ2-3 and V is TRBV19; D gene uncertain. The CDR3 sequence is 12 residues long. Germline V gene lookup returns CDR1 LNHDA and CDR2 SQIVND (reference sequence). The V end was cut by 4 bases, the J end by 10 bases, with 12 bases between. DNA of the CDR3: TGTGCCAGTAGTACACCTACCGAGGCGCAGTATTTT. Protein product: CASSTPTEAQYF.

V and J are TRBV6-5 and TRBJ1-5; D is uncertain. CDR3 length equals 14 residues. The germline V and J ends were trimmed by 6 bases and 5 bases, with 14 bases remaining between them. CDR1 and CDR2 from the germline V gene are MNHEY and SVGAGI. CDR3: CASSQGPGDQPQHF. CDR3 sequence (DNA): TGTGCCAGCAGCCAAGGCCCCGGGGATCAGCCCCAGCATTTT.